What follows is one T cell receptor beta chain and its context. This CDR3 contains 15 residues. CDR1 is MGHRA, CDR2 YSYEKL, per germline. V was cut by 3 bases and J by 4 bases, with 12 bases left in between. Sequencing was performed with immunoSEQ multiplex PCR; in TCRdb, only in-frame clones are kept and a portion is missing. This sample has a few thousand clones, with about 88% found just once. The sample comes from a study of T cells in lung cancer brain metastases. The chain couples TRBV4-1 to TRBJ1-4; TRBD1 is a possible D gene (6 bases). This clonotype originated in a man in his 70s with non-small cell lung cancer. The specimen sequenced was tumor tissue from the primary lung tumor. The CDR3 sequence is CASSQAGARNEKLFF. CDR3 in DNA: TGCGCCAGCAGCCAGGCGGGGGCCCGTAATGAAAAACTGTTTTTT.